These 11 T cell receptor beta chains share one sample of origin, sequenced in a study of cytomegalovirus exposure and HLA in healthy donors. In the PCR, 60 Vbeta and 13 Jbeta primers were used. Clones were read by immunoSEQ multiplex PCR, and TCRdb kept only the in-frame ones, dropping some. The sample has about 160,000 clones; around 84% are singletons. Material: PBMCs. Every receptor here comes from a man aged 18-30 years in good health and CMV-seronegative.

The chain employs TRBV28 and TRBJ2-5; 13 nucleotides align to TRBD2. The CDR3 contains 15 residues. The trim removed 5 bases at V and 5 bases at J, leaving 5 bases unmatched. Germline assignment: CDR1 MDHEN and CDR2 SYDVKM. CDR3 nucleotides: TGTGCCAGCAGTACTAGCGGGGGGGCTGGTGAGACCCAGTACTTC. This gives the protein CASSTSGGAGETQYF.

This clone has just a few counts. The chain combines TRBV25-1 with TRBJ2-2, with 8 bases matching TRBD1. CDR3 length: 14 amino acids. Germline V gene sequence: CDR1 MGHDK, CDR2 SYGVNS. V trimming: 6 bases; J trimming: 4 bases; junction bases outside the gene matches: 4. This CDR3 reads CASRGTGLTGELFF. DNA for the CDR3: TGTGCCAGCAGGGGGACAGGACTCACCGGGGAGCTGTTTTTT.

The chain recombines TRBV19 with TRBJ2-7; TRBD2 aligns across 7 bases. The CDR3 is 15 residues long. The germline V gene encodes CDR1 LNHDA and CDR2 SQIVND (reference sequence). The V and J ends lost 7 bases and 0 bases, in that order; junction bases with no gene match: 9. The CDR3 DNA follows: TGTGCCAGTAAGGTTGGAAGCGGGGTCTCCTACGAGCAGTACTTC. Its translation: CASKVGSGVSYEQYF.

The gene calls are TRBV7-6 and TRBJ2-1; 8 bases align to TRBD2. J lost 6 bases, V lost 7 bases, and 11 bases had no gene match. The CDR3 is 15 amino acids. Germline assignment: CDR1 SGHVS and CDR2 FNYEAQ. The CDR3 DNA is TGTGCCAGCAACCCGGCCGGGGGGGATTCCAATGAGCAGTTCTTC. This gives the protein CASNPAGGDSNEQFF.

The CDR3, as DNA: TGCGCCAGCAGCCCGTTGACTGCCCCCTACGAGCAGTACTTC. Translation: CASSPLTAPYEQYF. The J gene is TRBJ2-7, the V gene TRBV5-1; D uncertain. The CDR3 runs 14 residues. Germline V gene data show CDR1 as SGHRS and CDR2 as YFSETQ. Trimming left V 4 bases short and J 2 bases short, with 13 bases between.

The rearrangement uses TRBV4-1 and TRBJ1-4, with TRBD1 matching over 10 bases. The CDR3 runs to 16 residues. V shed 3 bases and J 6 bases; nucleotides not matched to a gene: 7. The germline V gene has CDR1 MGHRA and CDR2 YSYEKL. DNA of the CDR3: TGCGCCAGCAGCCAGATTGGGGGGACAGGGGATGAAAAACTGTTTTTT. Translation: CASSQIGGTGDEKLFF.

In this sample, this clone turned up once. The genes are TRBV18 and TRBJ2-5; possibly TRBD1 for D (5 bases). Per the germline V gene, CDR1 is KGHSH and CDR2 is LQKENI. This CDR3 has 15 residues. Trimming cost V 3 bases and J 2 bases, with 13 bases left between them. CDR3 sequence (DNA): TGTGCCAGCTCACCCCCGACAGTAACACAAGAGACCCAGTACTTC. This sequence encodes CASSPPTVTQETQYF.

In its sample, this clone was seen a few times. The CDR3 loop reads CASSIWTGGIGNQPQHF. The DNA of the CDR3 is TGTGCCAGTAGCATCTGGACAGGGGGCATAGGCAATCAGCCCCAGCATTTT. The chain recombines TRBV19 with TRBJ1-5, with 11 bases lining up with TRBD1. Germline CDR1 reads LNHDA; CDR2 reads SQIVND (reference sequence). Germline trimming cut 6 bases from V and 2 bases from J; bases unmatched to any gene: 9. The CDR3 is 17 amino acids. The complete variable domain, with remaining parts taken from reference TRBV19 and TRBJ1-5, reads DGGITQSPKYLFRKEGQNVTLSCEQNLNHDAMYWYRQDPGQGLRLIYYSQIVNDFQKGDIAEGYSVSREKKESFPLTVTSAQKNPTAFYLCASSIWTGGIGNQPQHFGDGTRLSIL.

The V gene is TRBV5-1, the J gene TRBJ1-1; a possible D gene is TRBD1 (5 bases). CDR3 size: 16 residues. Germline V CDR1 and CDR2: SGHRS, YFSETQ. The V gene lost 0 bases and the J gene lost 5 bases, with 17 bases spanning the gap. The CDR3 loop reads CASSLDGPPGRTEAFF. The CDR3 coding sequence is TGCGCCAGCAGCTTGGATGGCCCCCCAGGGAGGACTGAAGCTTTCTTT. Complete variable domain (other parts from reference TRBV5-1 and TRBJ1-1): KAGVTQTPRYLIKTRGQQVTLSCSPISGHRSVSWYQQTPGQGLQFLFEYFSETQRNKGNFPGRFSGRQFSNSRSEMNVSTLELGDSALYLCASSLDGPPGRTEAFFGQGTRLTVV.

J is TRBJ2-7 and V is TRBV28, with TRBD1 identical over 7 bases. The length of the CDR3 is 16 residues. Trimming cost V 6 bases and J 0 bases; bases outside gene matches: 11. Germline V gene data show CDR1 as MDHEN and CDR2 as SYDVKM. The CDR3 DNA is TGTGCCAGCAGAACTGGGACAGCCCCGAGCTCCTACGAGCAGTACTTC. Translating gives CASRTGTAPSSYEQYF.

This chain uses TRBV15 with TRBJ2-3; TRBD2 is a possible D gene (6 bases). CDR3 length: 13 residues. Germline V gene lookup returns CDR1 LNHNV and CDR2 YYDKDF (reference sequence). The V end lost 1 base, the J end lost 9 bases, and 11 bases lay between the germline ends. The CDR3 spells CATSRGLEGTQYF. In DNA form, the CDR3 reads TGTGCCACCAGCAGAGGATTGGAGGGAACGCAGTATTTT.